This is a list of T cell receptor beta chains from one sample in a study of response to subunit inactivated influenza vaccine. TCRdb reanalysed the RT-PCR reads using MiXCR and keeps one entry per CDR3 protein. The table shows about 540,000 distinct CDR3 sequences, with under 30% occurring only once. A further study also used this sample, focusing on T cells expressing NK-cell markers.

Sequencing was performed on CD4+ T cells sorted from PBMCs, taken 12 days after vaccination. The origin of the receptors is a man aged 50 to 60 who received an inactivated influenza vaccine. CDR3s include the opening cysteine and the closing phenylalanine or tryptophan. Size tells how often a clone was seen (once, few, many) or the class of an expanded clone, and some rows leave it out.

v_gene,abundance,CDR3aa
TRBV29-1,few,CSVVWQPKDGYTF
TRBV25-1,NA,CASSGRPGTAIQETQYF
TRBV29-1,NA,CSVGLAETQYF
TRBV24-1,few,CATSDYELGLGSVQFF
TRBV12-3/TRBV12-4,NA,CASSKTSGGYEQYF
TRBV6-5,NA,CASSYGRGAYGYTF
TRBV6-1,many,CASMRVANEQFF
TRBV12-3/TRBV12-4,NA,CASSLSPGRQPQHF
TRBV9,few,CASTGTGHTGELFF
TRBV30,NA,CAWDRGPAGYEQYF
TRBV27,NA,CASSLSGSTETQYF
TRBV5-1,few,CASSFLGDGEKLFF
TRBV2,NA,CASSLRLVAELAKNIQYF
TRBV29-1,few,CSVDRQGNNEQFF
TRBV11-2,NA,CASTSWRGGSLGTDTQYF
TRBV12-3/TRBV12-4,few,CASSLGGGRSGELFF
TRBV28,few,CASSSPGQGHNEKLFF
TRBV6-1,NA,CASSRFGSSREQYF
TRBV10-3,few,CAMGQRVSTGELFF
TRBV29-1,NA,CSVEPLAVYNEQFF
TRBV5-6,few,CASSFRAPNSYNEQFF
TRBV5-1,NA,CASSSEGRTQYF
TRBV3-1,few,CASSQGLAGANTGELFF
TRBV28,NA,CASSGAGSLNEKLFF
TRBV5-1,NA,CASSLARRGGLNEQFF
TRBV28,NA,CASSQLAKETQYF
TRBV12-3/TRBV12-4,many,CASSAMSGRRNTQYF
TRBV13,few,CASSQRGENEQFF
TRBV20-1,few,CSATNPGKGGLSPLHF
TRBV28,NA,CASSLQGGLPYDEQFF
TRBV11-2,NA,CASSLALGGAFEQFF
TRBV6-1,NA,CASTARTGPSYTF
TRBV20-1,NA,CSARGTSGGLRSPQYF
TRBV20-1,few,CSARGFGLAGAGGDTQYF
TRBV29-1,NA,CSAELRFTDTQYF
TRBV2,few,CASSEMGTEQYF
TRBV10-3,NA,CAAGTGYTEAFF
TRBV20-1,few,CSAGSANTGELFF
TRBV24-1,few,CATGGPRNKLFF
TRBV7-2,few,CASSQGRISYNEQFF
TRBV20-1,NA,CSARVVEAGAHNEQFF
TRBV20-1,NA,CSAREIRTVYQETQYF
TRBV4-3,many,CASSQGDLSTDTQYF
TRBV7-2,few,CASSAQDYSTDTQYF
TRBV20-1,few,CSARDPRTSGGVETQYF
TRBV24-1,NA,CATSDLRTESSETQYF